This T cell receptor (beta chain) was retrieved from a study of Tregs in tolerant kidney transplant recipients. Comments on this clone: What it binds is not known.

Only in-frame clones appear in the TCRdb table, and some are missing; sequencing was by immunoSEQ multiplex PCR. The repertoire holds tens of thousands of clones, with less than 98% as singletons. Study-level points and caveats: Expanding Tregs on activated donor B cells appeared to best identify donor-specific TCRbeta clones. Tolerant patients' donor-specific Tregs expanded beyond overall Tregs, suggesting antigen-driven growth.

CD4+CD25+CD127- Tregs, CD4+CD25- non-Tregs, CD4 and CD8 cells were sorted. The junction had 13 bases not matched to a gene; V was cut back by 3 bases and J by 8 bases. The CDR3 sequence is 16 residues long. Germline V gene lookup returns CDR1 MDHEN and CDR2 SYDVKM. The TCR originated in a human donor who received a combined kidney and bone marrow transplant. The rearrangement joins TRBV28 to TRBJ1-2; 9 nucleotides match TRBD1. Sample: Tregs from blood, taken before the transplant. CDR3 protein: CASSLVTHRDREGYTF. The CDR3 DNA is TGTGCCAGCAGTTTGGTCACTCACCGGGACAGGGAGGGCTACACCTTC.